This is a list of T cell receptor beta chains from one sample in a study of blood T cell repertoires in COVID-19. Libraries were prepared by immunoSEQ multiplex PCR; TCRdb keeps only in-frame clonotypes and omits some of them. The sample records 400,000 or so clones, around 87% being singletons. The specimen was peripheral blood. The receptor source for this set is a human donor in a cohort sampled during active COVID-19. The CDR3 runs from the conserved cysteine through the conserved F or W. D genes are given only for firm matches. Clone size, where shown, is once, few, many, or a class for clones that have expanded.

v_gene	abundance	j_gene	d_gene	CDR3nt	CDR3aa
TRBV6-6	-	TRBJ1-1	-	TGTGCCAGCAGTTACTCCCCAGGTACTGAAGCTTTCTTT	CASSYSPGTEAFF
TRBV28	few	TRBJ1-2	-	TGTGCCAGCAGTTTGCGGGGTCCGAAAGGCTACACCTTC	CASSLRGPKGYTF
TRBV18	-	TRBJ1-5	-	TGTGCCAGCTCCAACGACAGGACTAGCAATCAGCCCCAGCATTTT	CASSNDRTSNQPQHF
TRBV4-2	-	TRBJ2-5	-	TGTGCCAGCAGCCAAGAAGCGTACCAAGAGACCCAGTACTTC	CASSQEAYQETQYF
TRBV7-9	-	TRBJ2-1	-	TGTGCCAGCAGCCCCGCGGGCGGTGAGCAGTTCTTC	CASSPAGGEQFF
TRBV6-2/TRBV6-3	few	TRBJ2-7	TRBD2	TGTGCCAGCAGCCCGACTAGCGGGAGTTCCCACGAGCAGTACTTC	CASSPTSGSSHEQYF
TRBV6-5	-	TRBJ1-4	-	TGTGCCAGCAGTTACTCAACTGCAACTAATGAAAAACTGTTTTTT	CASSYSTATNEKLFF
TRBV12-3/TRBV12-4	-	TRBJ2-3	-	TGTGCCAGCAGTACCTCCCGAGGAGATACGCAGTATTTT	CASSTSRGDTQYF
TRBV2	-	TRBJ1-1	-	TGTGCCAGCAGTGTCGGAGAACTGAACACTGAAGCTTTCTTT	CASSVGELNTEAFF
TRBV27	few	TRBJ2-7	TRBD1	TGTGCCAGTGGGACAGGGCCGTACGAGCAGTACTTC	CASGTGPYEQYF
TRBV6-5	-	TRBJ1-1	-	TGTGCCAGCAGTCCCAGGTTTATGAACACTGAAGCTTTCTTT	CASSPRFMNTEAFF
TRBV27	few	TRBJ1-5	-	TGTGCCAGCAGTTTTGGGCAGGGACAGCCCCAGCATTTT	CASSFGQGQPQHF
TRBV7-2	few	TRBJ1-6	TRBD1	TGTGCCAGCAGCTTAGCGTCGGTGACAGGGAAGAATTCACCCCTCCACTTT	CASSLASVTGKNSPLHF
TRBV2	few	TRBJ1-1	-	TGTGCCAGCAGTGATGAGGTTATATCCGAAGCTTTCTTT	CASSDEVISEAFF
TRBV12-3/TRBV12-4	once	TRBJ1-1	-	TGTGCCAGCAGTTTCATGAGGAACACTGAAGCTTTCTTT	CASSFMRNTEAFF
TRBV9	-	TRBJ2-3	TRBD2	TGTGCCAGCAGCGCCAAAGGGGGACTAGCGGACACAGATACGCAGTATTTT	CASSAKGGLADTDTQYF
TRBV5-1	once	TRBJ2-5	TRBD2	TGCGCCAGCAGCTCAGTAAGCGGGGGGGCCTCAGAGACCCAGTACTTC	CASSSVSGGASETQYF
TRBV7-2	-	TRBJ1-1	-	TGTGCCAGCAGCTTAGTGGCTGGAGGGTCAGGCACTGAAGCTTTCTTT	CASSLVAGGSGTEAFF
TRBV3-1/TRBV3-2	-	TRBJ1-2	-	TGTGCCAGCAGCCAAGATCCAGGGAGGGCCTATGGCTACACCTTC	CASSQDPGRAYGYTF
TRBV5-1	-	TRBJ1-1	-	TGCGCCAGCAGATTCGGAGGGAGTGGGGCTGAAGCTTTCTTT	CASRFGGSGAEAFF
TRBV3-1/TRBV3-2	-	TRBJ2-7	-	TGTGCCAGCAGCCAAGACAGGGGCCACGAGCAGTACTTC	CASSQDRGHEQYF
TRBV3-1/TRBV3-2	-	TRBJ2-1	TRBD2	TGTGCCAGCAGCTCCCGACTAGCGGGAGTGGGGAATGAGCAGTTCTTC	CASSSRLAGVGNEQFF
TRBV11-3	-	TRBJ1-2	TRBD1	TGTGCCAGCAGCTTAGGTCGGCAGGGGGCCCGATTCTTGGGTGGCTACACCTTC	CASSLGRQGARFLGGYTF
TRBV6-1	-	TRBJ1-2	-	TGTGCCAGCAGTGAAGGTCGGGCCCGGGGAGTGTTGGGCTACACCTTC	CASSEGRARGVLGYTF
TRBV5-1	-	TRBJ2-3	TRBD2	TGCGCCAGCAGCTTGGACGCGACTAGCGGGACCAGAGCAGATACGCAGTATTTT	CASSLDATSGTRADTQYF
TRBV6-5	-	TRBJ1-4	TRBD1	TGTGCCAGTTGTGAGACAGGGACTGAAAAACTGTTTTTT	CASCETGTEKLFF
TRBV29-1	-	TRBJ1-1	TRBD1	TGCAGCGTCGAACAGGGGGCAAGGACTGAAGCTTTCTTT	CSVEQGARTEAFF
TRBV2	-	TRBJ1-1	-	TGTGCCAGCAGTGAAGTGAGGAACACTGAAGCTTTCTTT	CASSEVRNTEAFF
TRBV30	-	TRBJ1-2	-	TGTGCCTGGAGTGTCGATGTAGGAGGGGGCTACACCTTC	CAWSVDVGGGYTF
TRBV27	-	TRBJ2-3	-	TGTGCCAGCAGTTTATCGGGGACTGAGAGCACAGATACGCAGTATTTT	CASSLSGTESTDTQYF
TRBV28	-	TRBJ2-7	-	TGTGCCAGCAGTTTGGGGCCCTCCTACGAGCAGTACTTC	CASSLGPSYEQYF
TRBV10-3	-	TRBJ2-5	TRBD2	TGTGCCATCAGTGGAGTAAGAAGCGGGGGGGCCGCAGAGACCCAGTACTTC	CAISGVRSGGAAETQYF
TRBV7-9	once	TRBJ2-1	-	TGTGCCAGCAGCTTAACCCCGACTAGTTATGAGCAGTTCTTC	CASSLTPTSYEQFF
TRBV7-3	-	TRBJ2-5	TRBD2	TGTGCCAGCAGCTCCATGGGGGGGGAGACCCAGTACTTC	CASSSMGGETQYF
TRBV3-1/TRBV3-2	-	TRBJ1-1	TRBD1	TGTGCCAGCAGCCAACTATCCCGGGACAGTATGACTTTCTTT	CASSQLSRDSMTFF
TRBV30	-	TRBJ1-6	TRBD1	TGTGCCTGGAGCACAGGGGGGAGGTCACCCCTCCACTTT	CAWSTGGRSPLHF
TRBV6-5	-	TRBJ1-1	TRBD1	TGTGCCAGCAGTTACTCCTGGGGACAGGGGGCAACTGAAGCTTTCTTT	CASSYSWGQGATEAFF
TRBV23-1	once	TRBJ2-2	-	TGCGCCAGCAGTCAATCGGGGGGAAACACCGGGGAGCTGTTTTTT	CASSQSGGNTGELFF
TRBV27	-	TRBJ1-1	TRBD1	TGTGCCAGCAGTTTAAGGACAGGGTACACTGAAGCTTTCTTT	CASSLRTGYTEAFF
TRBV6-1	-	TRBJ1-6	-	TGTGCCAGCAGTGAACCTTGGGAGATTTGGATTTATAATTCACCCCTCCACTTT	CASSEPWEIWIYNSPLHF
TRBV4-2	many	TRBJ2-7	TRBD2	TGTGCCAGCAGCCAAGATCAAACTAGCGGGAGTACGGGAGAGCAGTACTTC	CASSQDQTSGSTGEQYF
TRBV7-2	-	TRBJ2-1	-	TGTGCCAGCAGCTTAGCTTCCGGGCGGGACCAGCAGTTCTTC	CASSLASGRDQQFF
TRBV3-1/TRBV3-2	-	TRBJ1-2	-	TGTGCCAGCAGCCAAGATGGAGGGTCGTCTAACTATGGCTACACCTTC	CASSQDGGSSNYGYTF
TRBV5-1	-	TRBJ1-1	-	TGCGCCAGCAGCATCTCCGGGAACACTGAAGCTTTCTTT	CASSISGNTEAFF
TRBV9	-	TRBJ1-2	TRBD1	TGTGCCAGCAGCCCCCGACAGGGCACGGGTGGCTACACCTTC	CASSPRQGTGGYTF
TRBV2	-	TRBJ2-2	TRBD2	TGTGCCAGCGGGGGGGTAGGGCCCTCGAACACCGGGGAGCTGTTTTTT	CASGGVGPSNTGELFF
TRBV11-2	-	TRBJ2-3	-	TGTGCCAGCAGCTTAGTAGGGGCAGGCCCAGGCACAGATACGCAGTATTTT	CASSLVGAGPGTDTQYF
TRBV20-1	-	TRBJ2-3	TRBD2	TGCAGTGCTAGTTGGGCTAGCGGGAGCTCAGATACGCAGTATTTT	CSASWASGSSDTQYF
TRBV29-1	-	TRBJ2-3	-	TGCAGCGTTGAAGATCGGAGGGGTAAGATTCTCACAGATACGCAGTATTTT	CSVEDRRGKILTDTQYF
TRBV5-1	-	TRBJ2-1	-	TGCGCCAGCAGCTTGGCGGGGGTGTCCTACAATGAGCAGTTCTTC	CASSLAGVSYNEQFF
TRBV5-1	once	TRBJ1-1	-	TGCGCCAGCAGCCCCGGGGACCGGGACACCAAGGAAGCTTTCTTT	CASSPGDRDTKEAFF
TRBV4-1	-	TRBJ2-1	-	TGCGCCAGCAGCCCTCCCGACTTTAGAGGTCTCAATGAGCAGTTCTTC	CASSPPDFRGLNEQFF
TRBV6-6	-	TRBJ2-1	TRBD2	TGTGCCAGCAGTTACTTACTAGCGGGAGTTCACAATGAGCAGTTCTTC	CASSYLLAGVHNEQFF
TRBV24-1	-	TRBJ2-2	-	TGTGCCACCAGTAGGGGGATGGGGGCGAACACCGGGGAGCTGTTTTTT	CATSRGMGANTGELFF
TRBV5-1	-	TRBJ1-3	-	TGCGCCAGCAGCTTGAGTTCCCCGGTGAGCTCTGGAAACACCATATATTTT	CASSLSSPVSSGNTIYF
TRBV7-9	-	TRBJ1-2	-	TGTGCCAGCAGCTCCCGAGGTGGCAGGGTGGAACATGGCTACACCTTC	CASSSRGGRVEHGYTF
TRBV19	-	TRBJ2-3	-	TGTGCCAGTAGTATTTTCAGGGGATCAGATACGCAGTATTTT	CASSIFRGSDTQYF
TRBV11-1	-	TRBJ2-5	TRBD2	TGTGCCAGCAGCCGTGGGACTAGGCAGGTGGAGACCCAGTACTTC	CASSRGTRQVETQYF
TRBV7-2	-	TRBJ2-7	TRBD2	TGTGCCAGCAGCTCGACTAGCGCCGGCGAGCAGTACTTC	CASSSTSAGEQYF